This T cell receptor (beta chain) was recovered during a study of blood T cell repertoires in COVID-19. About the research overall: Researchers got acute and convalescent COVID-19 samples from the United States, Italy and Spain.

Participant ages covered roughly 18 to 89 years across 25 or so US areas. Grouping used clinical history reported by participants in a survey and questionnaire. The authors' processing: Amplification with reference gene primers provided the estimates of nucleated cell counts. The table came from immunoSEQ multiplex PCR; TCRdb's copy has only in-frame clones and leaves some out. That table furnishes V, J and clone size, whereas the DNA furnished D and trimming. The table has approximately 250,000 clones, approximately 90% seen once. Germline V gene data show CDR1 as SGHRS and CDR2 as YFSETQ. The CDR3 loop spans 13 amino acids. Trimming removed 6 bases at V and 5 bases at J, with 11 bases between.

The J gene is TRBJ1-4, the V gene TRBV5-1, with D perhaps matching TRBD1 (6 bases). Sample: PBMCs or T cells enriched from blood (not recorded which). This receptor was obtained from a middle-aged woman with acute COVID-19. The CDR3 here is CASTKDRNEKLFF. The CDR3 DNA is TGCGCCAGCACCAAGGACAGAAATGAAAAACTGTTTTTT.